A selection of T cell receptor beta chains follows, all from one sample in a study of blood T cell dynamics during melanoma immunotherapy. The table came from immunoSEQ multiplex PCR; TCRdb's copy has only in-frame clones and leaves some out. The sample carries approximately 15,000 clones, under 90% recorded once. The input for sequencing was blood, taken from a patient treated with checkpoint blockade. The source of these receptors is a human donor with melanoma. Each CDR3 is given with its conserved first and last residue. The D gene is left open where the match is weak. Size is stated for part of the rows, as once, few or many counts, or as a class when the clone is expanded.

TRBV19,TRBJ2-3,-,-,TGTGCCAGTAGTATTACGGTTAGCACAGATACGCAGTATTTT,CASSITVSTDTQYF
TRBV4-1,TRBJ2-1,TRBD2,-,TGCGCCAGCAGCCCCCTAGCGGGGGTTAACAATGAGCAGTTCTTC,CASSPLAGVNNEQFF
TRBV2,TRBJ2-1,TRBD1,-,TGTGCCAGCAGCCAACAGGGGGCCCTCTCGGATGAGCAGTTCTTC,CASSQQGALSDEQFF
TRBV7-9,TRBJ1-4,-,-,TGTGCCAGCAGCCCACAGGGAGAAAAACTGTTTTTT,CASSPQGEKLFF
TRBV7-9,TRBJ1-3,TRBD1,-,TGTGCCAGCAGCTCTCGGGACAGCGGAAACACCATATATTTT,CASSSRDSGNTIYF
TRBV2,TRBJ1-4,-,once,TGTGCCAGCAGCGACCGACCGAGTAATGAAAAACTGTTTTTT,CASSDRPSNEKLFF
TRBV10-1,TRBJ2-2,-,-,TGCGCCAGCAGTGATATTGGCGGGGAGCTGTTTTTT,CASSDIGGELFF
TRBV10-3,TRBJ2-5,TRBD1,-,TGTGCCATCAGGGATGGGACAGGGGGGTCCCCACAAGAGACCCAGTACTTC,CAIRDGTGGSPQETQYF
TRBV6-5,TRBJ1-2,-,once,TGTGCCAGCAGTGCCCAGGGTGAGGACTATGGCTACACCTTC,CASSAQGEDYGYTF
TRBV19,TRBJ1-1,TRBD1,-,TGTGCCAGTAGTATCCCGACAGGGGGCGTCATGAACACTGAAGCTTTCTTT,CASSIPTGGVMNTEAFF
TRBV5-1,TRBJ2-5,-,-,TGCGCCAGCAGCATGACGGTGCAAGAGACCCAGTACTTC,CASSMTVQETQYF
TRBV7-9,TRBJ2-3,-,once,TGTGCCAGCAGCCCGTTGGGGGGTGGAAGCTCGAATACGCAGTATTTT,CASSPLGGGSSNTQYF
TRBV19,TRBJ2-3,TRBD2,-,TGTGCCAGTAGGACGATGCGGGGGAGGGGCACAGATACGCAGTATTTT,CASRTMRGRGTDTQYF
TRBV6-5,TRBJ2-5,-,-,TGTGCCAGCAGTTACTCGTCCAACGGGCCCCAGTACTTC,CASSYSSNGPQYF
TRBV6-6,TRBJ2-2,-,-,TGTGCCAGCAGTTACGGGGACCTCACCGGGGAGCTGTTTTTT,CASSYGDLTGELFF
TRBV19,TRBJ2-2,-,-,TGTGCCAGTAGTATGACGACGAACACCGGGGAGCTGTTTTTT,CASSMTTNTGELFF
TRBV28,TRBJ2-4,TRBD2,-,TGTGCCAGCAGTTTGGGGCTAGCGGGGGACATTCAGTACTTC,CASSLGLAGDIQYF
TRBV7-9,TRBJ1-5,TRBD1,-,TGTGCCAGCAGCTCCCTCGGGACAGGGGTTCATCAGCCCCAGCATTTT,CASSSLGTGVHQPQHF
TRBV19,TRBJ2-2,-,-,TGTGCCAGTAGTATGAGGGGGAACACCGGGGAGCTGTTTTTT,CASSMRGNTGELFF
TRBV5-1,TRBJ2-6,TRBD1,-,TGCGCCAGCAGCTTGGCGGGGCAGGGGGCAAGAGGGGCCAACGTCCTGACTTTC,CASSLAGQGARGANVLTF
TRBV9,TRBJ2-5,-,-,TGTGCCAGCAGCGTAGGCGGCACTCGTGGGGAGACCCAGTACTTC,CASSVGGTRGETQYF
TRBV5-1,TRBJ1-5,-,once,TGCGCCAGCAGCCCCGGAGCAGGGGTCGGGCAGCCCCAGCATTTT,CASSPGAGVGQPQHF
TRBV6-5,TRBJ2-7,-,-,TGTGCCAGCAGCTTCAAGGCCCTCTATTACGAGCAGTACTTC,CASSFKALYYEQYF
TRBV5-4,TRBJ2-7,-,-,TGTGCCAGCAGCCGGAACGGGGTCTACGAGCAGTACTTC,CASSRNGVYEQYF
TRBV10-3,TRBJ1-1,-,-,TGTGCCATCAGTGAGTCGAGTCCGCCTGAAGCTTTCTTT,CAISESSPPEAFF
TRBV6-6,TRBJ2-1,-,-,TGTGCCAGCAGTTACTCCCATGAGCAGTTCTTC,CASSYSHEQFF
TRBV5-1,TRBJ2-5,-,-,TGCGCCAGCACATTCGACTTGGTGGGAGAGACCCAGTACTTC,CASTFDLVGETQYF